Each of the 18 T cell receptor beta chains below was sequenced from the same sample in a study of molecular identifiers for immune sequencing clone quantification (dated by TCRdb to 2016 to 2018). The receptor library was made with PCR. Instrument on record: Illumina HiSeq 4000. TCRdb passed the public sequencing reads through fastp at Q25 and MiXCR, retaining productive beta sequences. Each record represents a unique CDR3 protein, reported with the most common genes and DNA among its rows. The sample table records about 510,000 distinct CDR3 sequences; around a fifth of these occur just once. About 0.8% of the sample lies in the top ten. Sequenced: naive CD8+ T cells from blood, with Jurkat cell RNA spiked in. What the cell subset or site label conveys for this sample: FACS-sorted CD8+CD4-CCR7+CD45RA+ naive T cells. Receptor source: a human donor in good health. Some libraries in this study had Jurkat cell RNA spiked in.

About this clonotype: The CDR3 does not end in the conserved phenylalanine or tryptophan, so this is likely a read error. V usage is TRBV7-9 and J usage is TRBJ2-7; D is tentatively TRBD1 or TRBD2 (6 bases each). The CDR3 sequence is 14 residues long. The V gene lost 6 bases and the J gene lost 6 bases, with 18 bases spanning the gap. From germline, CDR1 is SEHNR and CDR2 FQNEAQ (reference sequence). CDR3 nucleotide sequence: TGTGCCAGCAGTCAACAGGGACTGGGCCTCGAGCAGTACTCC. This encodes CASSQQGLGLEQYS.

This chain links TRBV19 with TRBJ2-7, with TRBD1 matching over 9 bases. Germline V CDR1 and CDR2: LNHDA, SQIVND (reference sequence). J lost 6 bases, V lost 5 bases, and 8 bases had no gene match. The CDR3 has 14 amino acids. CDR3 in DNA: TGTGCCAGTAGTCCGGGGACAGGGTTGGTCGAGCAGTACTTC. Amino acid sequence: CASSPGTGLVEQYF. The entire variable domain, with the rest obtained from reference TRBV19 and TRBJ2-7, is as follows: DGGITQSPKYLFRKEGQNVTLSCEQNLNHDAMYWYRQDPGQGLRLIYYSQIVNDFQKGDIAEGYSVSREKKESFPLTVTSAQKNPTAFYLCASSPGTGLVEQYFGPGTRLTVT.

This clonotype was seen repeatedly, ten times or more. The chain combines TRBV27 with TRBJ2-4, with 7 bases identical to TRBD1. Germline trimming cut 5 bases from V and 1 base from J; bases unmatched to any gene: 8. Per germline, CDR1 MNHEY and CDR2 SMNVEV (reference sequence). The CDR3 is 16 residues long. The CDR3 here is CASSQWTGEAKNIQYF. In DNA form, the CDR3 reads TGTGCCAGCAGTCAATGGACAGGAGAGGCCAAAAACATTCAGTACTTC.

This clonotype occurred a few times. The chain carries TRBV6-5 and TRBJ1-1; D gene ambiguous. The V gene lost 2 bases and the J gene lost 2 bases, with 12 bases spanning the gap. This CDR3 is 15 amino acids long. Germline CDR1 and CDR2: MNHEY and SVGAGI. DNA for the CDR3: TGTGCCAGCAGTTACCCCCGCGGATCTAACACTGAAGCTTTCTTT. The encoded protein is CASSYPRGSNTEAFF.

A note on this clonotype: No conserved phenylalanine or tryptophan is present at the end of the CDR3, so a read error is the likely explanation. The V and J genes are TRBV2 and TRBJ2-5; 9 bases map to TRBD1. The better agreement between TRBJ2-7 and the DNA end casts doubt on the J call. The CDR3 consists of 15 residues. CDR1 is SNHLY, CDR2 FYNNEI, per germline. CDR3 residues: CASIPDRGRAYEQYL. CDR3 DNA sequence: TGTGCCAGCATCCCAGACAGGGGGAGAGCCTACGAGCAGTACCTC.

This clonotype was seen only a few times. V usage is TRBV7-9 and J usage is TRBJ2-1, with D perhaps matching TRBD2 (6 bases). The germline V gene has CDR1 SEHNR and CDR2 FQNEAQ (reference sequence). The CDR3 totals 12 residues. Trimming took off 6 bases at V and 9 bases at J, with 12 bases between the two ends. CDR3 DNA: TGTGCCAGCAGTCCTGCGGGGATTGAGCAGTTCTTC. Protein: CASSPAGIEQFF.

The chain couples TRBV20-1 to TRBJ2-7; weak D call: TRBD1 (6 bases). This CDR3 spans 15 amino acids. V was shortened by 0 bases and J by 2 bases, with 14 bases between the two germline ends. CDR1 and CDR2 from the germline V gene are DFQATT and SNEGSKA (reference sequence). The CDR3 here is CSAREGAGAAYEQYF. The CDR3 DNA reads TGCAGTGCTAGAGAAGGGGCAGGGGCAGCCTACGAGCAGTACTTC.

The chain has TRBV29-1 and TRBJ2-1, with a possible D match to TRBD1 (5 bases). The CDR3 extends over 13 amino acids. Germline V gene sequence: CDR1 SQVTM, CDR2 ANQGSEA. V lost 5 bases, J lost 4 bases, and 12 bases lay in between. CDR3 nucleotides: TGCAGCGTTATTGGGCAGGGATACAATGAGCAGTTCTTC. It yields the protein CSVIGQGYNEQFF.

V is TRBV7-8 and J is TRBJ2-1; D not certain. Between the trimmed V and J ends, which lost 2 bases and 5 bases, there was a span of 4 bases. This CDR3 is 12 amino acids long. From germline, CDR1 is SGHVS and CDR2 FQNEAQ. CDR3: CASSLTNNEQFF. In DNA, the CDR3 is TGTGCCAGCAGCTTAACGAACAATGAGCAGTTCTTC. The full variable domain, completed using reference TRBV7-8 and TRBJ2-1, is GAGVSQSPRYKVAKRGQDVALRCDPISGHVSLFWYQQALGQGPEFLTYFQNEAQLDKSGLPSDRFFAERPEGSVSTLKIQRTQQEDSAVYLCASSLTNNEQFFGPGTRLTVL.

This clonotype has more than one count but fewer than ten. This chain joins TRBV29-1 and TRBJ2-7; D is undetermined. Trimming cost V 2 bases and J 4 bases, with 12 bases left between them. The CDR3 consists of 13 residues. The germline gives CDR1 SQVTM, CDR2 ANQGSEA. CDR3 DNA: TGCAGCGTTGAAAGTGGGCGGAGATACGAGCAGTACTTC. Its translation is CSVESGRRYEQYF.

The chain carries TRBV24-1 and TRBJ2-2, with 7 positions matching TRBD1. With V trimmed by 4 bases and J by 5 bases, 6 bases remained unmatched. This CDR3 is built from 15 residues. Germline CDR1 reads KGHDR; CDR2 reads SFDVKD. For the CDR3, the DNA is TGTGCCACCAGTGACTCGACAGGGTGGACCGGGGAGCTGTTTTTT. Protein sequence: CATSDSTGWTGELFF.

As for this clonotype: Possible read error: a much larger clone is one base away. The V gene is TRBV20-1, the J gene TRBJ2-7; TRBD2 matches 7 bases. The CDR3 runs 16 residues. V shed 1 base, J shed 6 bases, and the junction held 15 bases outside the gene matches. Germline-derived CDR1 and CDR2 are DFQATT and SNEGSKA (reference sequence). This CDR3 reads CSARGVGEGLLSEQYF. In nucleotides, the CDR3 is TGCAGTGCTAGAGGGGTGGGGGAGGGCCTTCTTTCCGAGCAGTACTTC.

This clonotype occurred many times. J is TRBJ1-4 and V is TRBV3-1; D unresolved. Germline lookup yields CDR1 LGHDT and CDR2 YNNKEL (reference sequence). This CDR3 is built from 14 residues. Trimming removed 4 bases at V and 0 bases at J, with 6 bases between. The DNA of the CDR3 is TGTGCCAGCAGCCCAAGTACAACTAATGAAAAACTGTTTTTT. Protein product: CASSPSTTNEKLFF.

In regard to this clonotype: This may be a read error, as it is one base from a much larger clone. The chain has TRBV28 and TRBJ2-5; unclear D gene. CDR1 MDHEN and CDR2 SYDVKM come from the germline V gene. This CDR3 spans 13 amino acids. V was clipped by 8 bases and J by 2 bases, with 12 bases between them. The CDR3 DNA reads TGTGCCAGCGGTTCAGTTATTCAAGAGACCCAGTACTTC. Its protein is CASGSVIQETQYF. Supplemented by reference TRBV28 and TRBJ2-5, the full variable domain reads DVKVTQSSRYLVKRTGEKVFLECVQDMDHENMFWYRQDPGLGLRLIYFSYDVKMKEKGDIPEGYSVSREKKERFSLILESASTNQTSMYLCASGSVIQETQYFGPGTRLLVL.

Worth noting for this clonotype: This likely came from a read error, as a far larger clone is one base away. This chain joins TRBV5-6 and TRBJ2-3; D ambiguous. Trimming left V 4 bases short and J 4 bases short, with 7 bases between. Germline CDR1 SGHDT, CDR2 YYEEEE. CDR3 length: 12 residues. CDR3 DNA sequence: TGTGCCAGCAGCCTCCCGGCAGATACGCAGTATTTT. Protein product: CASSLPADTQYF.

This clonotype occurred a few times. This chain joins TRBV27 and TRBJ2-1; D remains ambiguous. V was clipped by 5 bases and J by 9 bases, with 11 bases between them. The CDR3 is made up of 12 amino acids. The V gene's germline CDR1 is MNHEY and CDR2 SMNVEV (reference sequence). Here the CDR3 reads CASSPYLGEQFF. The CDR3 DNA is TGTGCCAGCAGTCCTTACCTGGGTGAGCAGTTCTTC.

The sample holds many counts of this clonotype. CDR3 bases: TGCGCCAGCAGCCAACACCAAAATCAGGGTTACTATGGCTACACCTTC. It is translated as CASSQHQNQGYYGYTF. The chain is built from TRBV4-1 and TRBJ1-2, with D maybe TRBD1 (5 bases). Trimming left V 2 bases short and J 3 bases short, with 16 bases between. This CDR3 region has 16 residues. The V gene's germline CDR1 is MGHRA and CDR2 YSYEKL.

This chain uses TRBV6-5 with TRBJ2-7; 7 nucleotides match TRBD1. Losses at the gene ends were 5 bases for V and 5 bases for J; bases not matched to a gene: 12. The CDR3 consists of 15 residues. Germline CDR1 MNHEY, CDR2 SVGAGI. The CDR3 nucleotides read TGTGCCAGCAGTAAACCGGGACAGATGACCCACGAGCAGTACTTC. Amino acid sequence: CASSKPGQMTHEQYF.